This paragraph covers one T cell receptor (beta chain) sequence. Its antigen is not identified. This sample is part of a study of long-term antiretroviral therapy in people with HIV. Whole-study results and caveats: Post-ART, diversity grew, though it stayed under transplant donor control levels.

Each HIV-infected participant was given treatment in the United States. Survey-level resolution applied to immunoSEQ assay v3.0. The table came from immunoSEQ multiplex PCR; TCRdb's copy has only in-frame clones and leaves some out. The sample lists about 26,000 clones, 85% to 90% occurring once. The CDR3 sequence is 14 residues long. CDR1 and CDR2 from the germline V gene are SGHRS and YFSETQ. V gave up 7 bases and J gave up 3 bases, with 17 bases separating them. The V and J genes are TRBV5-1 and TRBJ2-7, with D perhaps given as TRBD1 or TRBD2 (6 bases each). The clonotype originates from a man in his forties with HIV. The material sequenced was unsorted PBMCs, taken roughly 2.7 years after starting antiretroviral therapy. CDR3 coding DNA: TGCGCCAGCCGGCCCGTAGGGGGACTCTACGAGCAGTACTTC. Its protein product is CASRPVGGLYEQYF.